A single sample gave rise to the 31 T cell receptor beta chains below, sequenced in a study of regulatory T cells in long-lasting Graves disease. Building the TCR beta libraries relied on iRepertoire HTBI primers, and CDR3 regions underwent Arm-PCR. MiXCR was run by TCRdb on the multiplex PCR reads, yielding one entry per CDR3 protein. The repertoire consists of around 330,000 distinct CDR3 sequences, with 18% occurring once and the leading ten covering about 36%. Time point here: newly diagnosed GD, antithyroid drugs for less than 3 months. Researchers made the TCR library from RNA that was extracted from PBMCs. The sample consisted of peripheral blood mononuclear cells (PBMCs), taken at new diagnosis, from a patient treated with antithyroid drugs. All receptors come from a female donor with Graves disease.

The genes are TRBV28 and TRBJ2-1, with TRBD2 identical over 9 bases. Germline V gives CDR1 MDHEN, CDR2 SYDVKM. J gave up 6 bases and V 3 bases, and 9 bases lay outside the gene matches. The CDR3 extends over 16 amino acids. DNA of the CDR3: TGTGCCAGCAGTTTGGGGGGTAGCGGGAGTATCAATGAGCAGTTCTTC. It yields the protein CASSLGGSGSINEQFF.

This clonotype was detected a few times. The chain joins TRBV5-1 to TRBJ2-2; tentative D call: TRBD2 (5 bases). Trimming shortened V by 6 bases and J by 5 bases, and 17 bases separated the two germline ends. Germline CDR1 reads SGHRS; CDR2 reads YFSETQ. CDR3 length: 15 amino acids. CDR3 coding DNA: TGCGCCAGCACTGCGGCAAACCCGGGGACCGGGGAGCTGTTTTTT. It yields the protein CASTAANPGTGELFF.

The sample holds many counts of this clonotype. The genes are TRBV28 and TRBJ1-1; D is perhaps TRBD1 (6 bases). V gave up 0 bases and J gave up 7 bases, with 15 bases separating them. Germline loops: CDR1 MDHEN, CDR2 SYDVKM. The CDR3 covers 15 residues. The CDR3 sequence: CASSLWGARESEAFF. The CDR3 bases are TGTGCCAGCAGTTTATGGGGGGCGCGAGAAAGTGAAGCTTTCTTT.

This clonotype came up many times. The chain is built from TRBV6-1 and TRBJ2-2; the match to TRBD1 covers 8 bases. CDR1 and CDR2 (germline): MNHNS, SASEGT. The CDR3 length is 16 residues. V dropped 7 bases and J dropped 1; count of bases not matched to a gene: 8. Written as DNA, the CDR3 is TGTGCCAGCATGGAGCGGACAGGGCTGAACACCGGGGAGCTGTTTTTT. Protein product: CASMERTGLNTGELFF.

This clonotype has ten or more counts. This chain joins TRBV7-9 and TRBJ2-3; D is ambiguous. Germline V lookup: CDR1 SEHNR, CDR2 FQNEAQ (reference sequence). Trimming took off 1 base at V and 3 bases at J, with 11 bases between the two ends. The CDR3 is 15 residues long. The CDR3 DNA reads as TGTGCCAGCAGCTTAGACGCAGGCAGGACAGATACGCAGTATTTT. It is translated as CASSLDAGRTDTQYF.

This clonotype was seen at least ten times. The gene calls are TRBV20-1 and TRBJ2-7, with TRBD1 matching over 7 bases. The germline V gene has CDR1 DFQATT and CDR2 SNEGSKA (reference sequence). There are 14 residues in the CDR3. V dropped 5 bases and J dropped 2; count of bases not matched to a gene: 9. In nucleotides, the CDR3 is TGCAGTGCTTCGTTCAAGGGACAGCCCTACGAGCAGTACTTC. Protein product: CSASFKGQPYEQYF.

This clonotype appeared many times. The chain carries TRBV24-1 and TRBJ2-5; 7 bases are shared with TRBD1. With V trimmed by 4 bases and J by 2 bases, 9 bases remained unmatched. There are 16 residues in the CDR3. Germline loops: CDR1 KGHDR, CDR2 SFDVKD. The CDR3 DNA sequence: TGTGCCACCAGTGAACCGTCCAAGACAGGGCAAGAGACCCAGTACTTC. It encodes CATSEPSKTGQETQYF.

This clonotype was detected many times. The V gene is TRBV7-9, the J gene TRBJ2-3; 14 bases map to TRBD2. The germline gives CDR1 SEHNR, CDR2 FQNEAQ (reference sequence). V was pared by 7 bases and J by 2 bases, with 11 bases of the junction left unmatched. CDR3 size: 18 residues. As DNA, the CDR3 is TGTGCCAGCACCTTTACGACTAGCGGGAGGGAGATCACAGATACGCAGTATTTT. This encodes CASTFTTSGREITDTQYF.

This clonotype was found a few times. V is TRBV7-9 and J is TRBJ2-1, with 7 bases matching TRBD2. CDR3 length equals 16 residues. Unmatched junction bases numbered 12, after V lost 4 bases and J lost 6 bases. Germline assignment: CDR1 SEHNR and CDR2 FQNEAQ (reference sequence). CDR3 region: CASSSREPRAINEQFF. The CDR3 bases are TGTGCCAGCAGCTCGCGGGAGCCTCGGGCCATCAATGAGCAGTTCTTC.

In its sample, this clonotype was seen many times. The rearrangement joins TRBV19 to TRBJ2-3; D not certain. The CDR3 contains 12 residues. Germline values: CDR1 LNHDA, CDR2 SQIVND (reference sequence). CDR3 in amino acids: CLRSPSTDTQYF. In nucleotides, the CDR3 is TGTCTGCGTAGTCCTAGCACAGATACGCAGTATTTT.

Of note for this clonotype: With a much larger clone just one base away, this may be a read error. The chain recombines TRBV19 with TRBJ2-3; TRBD2 is a possible D gene (5 bases). Trimming removed 1 base at V and 2 bases at J, with 13 bases between. Looked up from germline, CDR1 is LNHDA and CDR2 is SQIVND (reference sequence). This CDR3 comprises 16 residues. CDR3 in amino acids: CASSIGSGILTDTQYF. Written as DNA, the CDR3 is TGTGCCAGTAGTATAGGGTCGGGGATCCTCACAGATACGCAGTATTTT.

This clonotype has only one observation. This may stem from a read error, because a much larger clone lies one nucleotide away. The V gene is TRBV3-1, the J gene TRBJ2-7; no clear D gene. CDR1 LGHDT and CDR2 YNNKEL come from the germline V gene (reference sequence). The CDR3 sequence is 15 residues long. The CDR3 spells CAGSQDMQVNYEQYF. CDR3 bases: TGTGCCGGCAGCCAAGACATGCAGGTTAACTACGAGCAGTACTTC.

This clonotype has just one count. The chain has TRBV28 and TRBJ2-5; TRBD1 agrees at 7 bases. The V gene end was trimmed by 7 bases and the J gene end by 8 bases; junction bases not matched to a gene: 13. Germline CDR1 reads MDHEN; CDR2 reads SYDVKM. This CDR3 has 14 residues. The CDR3 DNA sequence: TGTGCCAGCACCGCGTCCAGACAGGGTTTAACCCAGTACTTC. The encoded protein is CASTASRQGLTQYF.

This clonotype was picked up many times. The chain carries TRBV14 and TRBJ1-2; a possible D gene is TRBD1 (6 bases). V gave up 1 base and J gave up 8 bases, with 14 bases separating them. Germline V gene lookup returns CDR1 SGHDN and CDR2 FVKESK. This CDR3 has 14 amino acids. This CDR3 is CASSQATGPLGYTF. CDR3 nucleotides: TGTGCCAGCAGCCAAGCGACAGGCCCTCTGGGCTACACCTTC.

This chain connects TRBV19 to TRBJ2-3; D possibly corresponds to TRBD2 (6 bases). The V and J ends lost 6 bases and 4 bases respectively, with 14 bases between them. Germline V CDR1 and CDR2: LNHDA, SQIVND (reference sequence). This CDR3 has 14 residues. The CDR3 sequence is CASRGLGEADTQYF. CDR3 DNA: TGTGCCAGTAGGGGACTGGGCGAAGCAGATACGCAGTATTTT.

There are many counts of this clonotype. V is TRBV11-2 and J is TRBJ2-2; 8 bases fit TRBD1. CDR3 size: 18 residues. V shed 2 bases and J 1 base; nucleotides not matched to a gene: 9. Germline CDR1 SGHAT, CDR2 FQNNGV. This CDR3 is CASSLTGQGEGNTGELFF. DNA of the CDR3: TGTGCCAGCAGCTTAACCGGACAGGGTGAGGGGAACACCGGGGAGCTGTTTTTT.

The chain joins TRBV6-9 to TRBJ1-1; possibly TRBD1 for D (5 bases). The CDR3 covers 14 residues. The germline V and J ends were trimmed by 3 bases and 2 bases, with 10 bases remaining between them. Germline assignment: CDR1 MNHGY and CDR2 SVAAGI. The CDR3 DNA follows: TGTGCCAGCAGTTACTCACAGGCCAACACTGAAGCTTTCTTT. As protein: CASSYSQANTEAFF.

There are many counts of this clonotype. The rearrangement links TRBV2 to TRBJ2-4, with unresolved D. Germline V gene sequence: CDR1 SNHLY, CDR2 FYNNEI. The CDR3 length is 11 residues. V lost 8 bases, J lost 3 bases, and 5 bases lay in between. CDR3 nucleotide sequence: TGTGCCAGCGGAAGCAAAAACATTCAGTACTTC. It specifies CASGSKNIQYF.

This clonotype was seen a few times. This rearrangement joins TRBV19 to TRBJ2-2, with unresolved D. The CDR3 length is 15 residues. The V end was cut by 3 bases, the J end by 7 bases, with 15 bases between. Germline CDR1 is LNHDA and CDR2 is SQIVND (reference sequence). CDR3 loop: CASSIMSAGGGELFF. In DNA, the CDR3 is TGTGCCAGTAGTATTATGTCGGCAGGCGGCGGGGAGCTGTTTTTT.

This clonotype was picked up many times. V gene TRBV12-3 or TRBV12-4 combines with J gene TRBJ2-7, with 8 nucleotides matching TRBD2. The CDR3 runs 15 residues. V was clipped by 4 bases and J by 3 bases; unmatched bases: 8. CDR3 residues: CASSYIGGVGYEQYF. In DNA, the CDR3 is TGTGCCAGCAGTTACATCGGGGGGGTGGGCTACGAGCAGTACTTC.

The table lists this clonotype with many counts. The chain uses TRBV14 and TRBJ1-2; 9 bases map to TRBD1. The V and J ends lost 1 base and 8 bases, in that order; junction bases with no gene match: 11. Germline CDR1 and CDR2: SGHDN and FVKESK. CDR3 size: 16 residues. The CDR3 region has the DNA TGTGCCAGCAGCCAAGCCCCACCGGGACAGGGAGAAGGCTACACCTTC. Translation: CASSQAPPGQGEGYTF.

This clonotype has just a few counts. The rearrangement links TRBV19 to TRBJ2-1; 7 nucleotides match TRBD2. CDR1 LNHDA and CDR2 SQIVND come from the germline V gene (reference sequence). The CDR3 contains 14 residues. Trimming took 1 base from V and 7 from J; bases not matched to a gene: 4. The DNA of the CDR3 is TGTGCCAGTAGTATAGGCGGGAGAAGGAATGAGCAGTTCTTC. Protein sequence: CASSIGGRRNEQFF.

This clonotype turned up a few times. As the CDR3 is not closed by the conserved phenylalanine or tryptophan, this likely results from a read error. V gene TRBV10-3 combines with J gene TRBJ2-2; 10 positions agree with TRBD2. The CDR3 totals 17 residues. In germline, CDR1 is ENHRY, CDR2 SYGVKD. V dropped 6 bases and J dropped 7; count of bases not matched to a gene: 14. This CDR3 is CAISAQPTSGKIGELFS. As DNA, the CDR3 is TGTGCCATCAGCGCCCAACCCACTAGCGGGAAGATCGGGGAGCTGTTTTCT.

About this clonotype itself: At one of its ends the junction is not consistent with the germline gene, which may arise from a read error. The chain couples TRBV13 to TRBJ2-1; 10 bases match TRBD2. Germline V gene lookup returns CDR1 PRHDT and CDR2 FYEKMQ (reference sequence). CDR3 length: 17 residues. DNA of the CDR3: TGTGCCAGCAGCCTAGCGGGAGTGATCGGCCCCTACGATGAGCAGTTCTTC. Protein product: CASSLAGVIGPYDEQFF.

This clonotype was seen repeatedly, ten times or more. This rearrangement joins TRBV5-1 to TRBJ2-7; 7 bases match TRBD1. The CDR3 has 13 amino acids. Germline V gives CDR1 SGHRS, CDR2 YFSETQ. The J segment lost 5 bases and the V segment lost 0 bases, leaving 2 bases of the junction unmatched. The CDR3 DNA sequence: TGCGCCAGCAGCTTGGGACAGGGCAACGAGCAGTACTTC. This gives the protein CASSLGQGNEQYF. The entire variable domain, with the rest obtained from reference TRBV5-1 and TRBJ2-7, is as follows: KAGVTQTPRYLIKTRGQQVTLSCSPISGHRSVSWYQQTPGQGLQFLFEYFSETQRNKGNFPGRFSGRQFSNSRSEMNVSTLELGDSALYLCASSLGQGNEQYFGPGTRLTVT.

This clonotype was seen at least ten times. The J gene is TRBJ2-5, the V gene TRBV20-1; D gene unclear. The CDR3 consists of 12 residues. Germline V gene lookup returns CDR1 DFQATT and CDR2 SNEGSKA (reference sequence). V dropped 8 bases and J dropped 2 bases, with 12 bases sitting between them. CDR3: CSPRVGQETQYF. CDR3 in DNA: TGCAGTCCCAGAGTTGGACAAGAGACCCAGTACTTC.

In its sample, this clonotype was seen a few times. At one end the junction does not follow the germline gene, possibly because of a read error. The chain is built from TRBV7-2 and TRBJ2-7; weak D call: TRBD2 (6 bases). Germline loops: CDR1 SGHTA, CDR2 FQGNSA. CDR3 length equals 13 residues. CDR3 protein: CASSSTGSYERYF. CDR3 nucleotide sequence: TGTGCCAGCAGCTCGACCGGGAGCTACGAGCGGTACTTC.

This sequence joins TRBV7-2 and TRBJ1-6, with 9 bases identical to TRBD1. V dropped 6 bases and J dropped 10; count of bases not matched to a gene: 4. The germline V gene has CDR1 SGHTA and CDR2 FQGNSA. The CDR3 is 13 amino acids. The CDR3 region is CASRGQGESPLHF. The CDR3 nucleotides read TGTGCCAGCAGGGGACAGGGAGAGTCACCCCTCCACTTT.

The table lists this clonotype with a few counts. Here the CDR3 reads CASSESRVRLDLAKNIQYF. CDR3 coding DNA: TGCGCCAGCAGTGAGTCTAGGGTACGACTAGATCTAGCCAAAAACATTCAGTACTTC. This chain links TRBV10-2 with TRBJ2-4; D might be TRBD2 (6 bases). V dropped 0 bases and J dropped 0 bases, with 18 bases sitting between them. CDR3 length equals 19 residues. CDR1 is WSHSY, CDR2 SAAADI, per germline.

This clonotype showed up many times. The J gene is TRBJ1-2, the V gene TRBV2; 7 bases are shared with TRBD1. V lost 6 bases, J lost 4 bases, and 2 bases stayed unmatched. The CDR3 covers 12 residues. Germline loops: CDR1 SNHLY, CDR2 FYNNEI. CDR3 nucleotide sequence: TGTGCCAGCAGGACAGGGCCCTATGGCTACACCTTC. Translation gives CASRTGPYGYTF.

This clonotype has more than one count but fewer than ten. The V and J genes are TRBV7-3 and TRBJ2-1, with TRBD2 matching 15 bases. In germline, CDR1 is SGHTA, CDR2 FQGTGA. This CDR3 has 16 residues. Trimming cost V 5 bases and J 4 bases; bases outside gene matches: 3. In DNA, the CDR3 is TGTGCCAGCAGCGCTGGACTAGCGGGAGGGTACAATGAGCAGTTCTTC. Its protein is CASSAGLAGGYNEQFF.